The rows below give T cell receptor beta chains drawn from one sample of a study of blood T cell repertoires in COVID-19. Profiling relied on immunoSEQ multiplex PCR, and the TCRdb table lists in-frame clones only, not all of them. The table includes some 220,000 clones, around 80% detected once. Sequenced material: peripheral blood. Receptors originate from a woman aged 30 to 39 with COVID-19, enrolled during active disease. Each CDR3 is given with its conserved first and last residue.

TRBJ1-1 TRBV19 CASSSGTGKTEAFF
TRBJ1-2 TRBV5-4 CASSLAGGTLNYGYTF
TRBJ2-7 TRBV19 CASRIAGETGEQYF
TRBJ2-5 TRBV19 CASSVGQGAGETQYF
TRBJ1-1 TRBV30 CAWSVGGNTEAFF
TRBJ2-1 TRBV5-1 CASSLTVSSYNEQFF
TRBJ1-2 TRBV28 CASSLSGGQNYGYTF
TRBJ2-5 TRBV5-4 CASSFLDRAQETQYF
TRBJ2-7 TRBV6-1 CASSESETAPYEQYF
TRBJ1-4 TRBV27 CASRVLGDRGLVGEKLFF
TRBJ1-5 TRBV10-3 CAISELGQGNQPQHF
TRBJ2-7 TRBV29-1 CSVGQTLYEQYF
TRBJ2-7 TRBV12-3/TRBV12-4 CASTLSGSYEQYF
TRBJ1-2 TRBV2 CASSDYRGREYGYTF
TRBJ2-7 TRBV6-2/TRBV6-3 CASSYSGHTPSYEQYF
TRBJ1-2 TRBV5-8 CASSLSDSTARGYTF
TRBJ1-4 TRBV10-3 CAISESGGDEKLFF
TRBJ2-1 TRBV19 CASSIGGLAGVHNEQFF
TRBJ2-1 TRBV9 CASSAENKLAGVGIEQFF
TRBJ2-7 TRBV28 CASSLSGFSYEQYF
TRBJ2-7 TRBV15 CATSRDKSYEQYF
TRBJ1-3 TRBV4-2 CASSHPSTGSGNTIYF
TRBJ2-3 TRBV7-5 CVRSLGLSTDTQYF
TRBJ1-4 TRBV19 CASSMGDRATNEKLFF
TRBJ2-7 TRBV3-1/TRBV3-2 CASRAGTGALEQYF
TRBJ1-1 TRBV5-5 CASSVQGAGTEAFF
TRBJ1-2 TRBV29-1 CSAMTSNYGYTF
TRBJ1-5 TRBV6-2/TRBV6-3 CASSFPPYGGSNQPQHF
TRBJ1-1 TRBV5-5 CASSFGTFTEAFF
TRBJ1-4 TRBV14 CASSQEFGRVNEKLFF
TRBJ1-1 TRBV6-5 CASSSNPIGVVEAFF
TRBJ2-7 TRBV9 CASSVASGQGYEQYF
TRBJ2-1 TRBV27 CASSHRPGQGAHNEQFF
TRBJ1-6 TRBV7-2 CASSAYREPNSPLHF
TRBJ1-5 TRBV6-6 CASSSGTGIRTQPQHF
TRBJ2-1 TRBV7-9 CASSPDGGFSYNEQFF
TRBJ2-1 TRBV5-6 CASSVRVYNEQFF
TRBJ2-2 TRBV3-1/TRBV3-2 CASSLGQANTGELFF
TRBJ2-1 TRBV7-8 CASRAGGLYNEQFF
TRBJ1-1 TRBV5-6 CASSSVSVPRAFF
TRBJ1-5 TRBV9 CASSGEWDRAGNQPQHF
TRBJ1-1 TRBV10-3 CAISGNGMTGEAFF
TRBJ2-7 TRBV28 CASREGTGLSYEQYF